This TCR beta chain was sequenced for a study of OX40 agonist ivuxolimab in advanced cancers. Study context: With ivuxolimab, an agonistic anti-OX40 (CD134) antibody, patients were treated. Those enrolled were 80% to 85% male, with a mean age of around 58 years and ages from 23 to 79. Patients with prior anti-PD-1, anti-PD-L1 or anti-CTLA-4 therapy were eligible; approximately 40% had some. Study conclusions and caveats: On average, a greater number of expanded clones characterised CD8+ T cells relative to CD4+.

With respect to this clone: Antigen unknown.

The CDR3 covers 14 residues. V shed 3 bases and J shed 5 bases, with 13 bases lying between them. Germline-derived CDR1 and CDR2 are SGHAT and FQNNGV. Libraries were prepared by immunoSEQ multiplex PCR; TCRdb keeps only in-frame clonotypes and omits some of them. The repertoire holds 25,000 to 30,000 clones, with about nine tenths as singletons. The sequence was collected from an adult with an advanced solid tumor such as melanoma, head and neck, liver or kidney cancer. J is TRBJ1-1 and V is TRBV11-2, with D possibly being TRBD1 (5 bases). Here the sequenced sample was CD4+ or CD8+ T cells sorted from blood, taken in a trial of the OX40 agonist ivuxolimab. The CDR3 sequence is CASSFGGLGTEAFF. CDR3 nucleotide sequence: TGTGCCAGCAGCTTTGGGGGTTTGGGAACTGAAGCTTTCTTT.